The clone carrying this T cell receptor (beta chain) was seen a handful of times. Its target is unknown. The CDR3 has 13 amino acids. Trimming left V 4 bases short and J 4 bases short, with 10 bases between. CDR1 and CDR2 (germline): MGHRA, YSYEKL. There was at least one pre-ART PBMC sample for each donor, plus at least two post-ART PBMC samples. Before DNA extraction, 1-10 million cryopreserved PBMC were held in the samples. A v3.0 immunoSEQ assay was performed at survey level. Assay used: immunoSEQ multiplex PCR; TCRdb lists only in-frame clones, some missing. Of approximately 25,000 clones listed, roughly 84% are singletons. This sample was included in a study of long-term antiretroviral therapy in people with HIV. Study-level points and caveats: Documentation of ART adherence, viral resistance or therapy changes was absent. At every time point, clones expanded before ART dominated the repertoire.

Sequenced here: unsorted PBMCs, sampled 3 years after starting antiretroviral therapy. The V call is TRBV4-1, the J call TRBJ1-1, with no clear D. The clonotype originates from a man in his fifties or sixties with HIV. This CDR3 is CASSPRLGTEAFF. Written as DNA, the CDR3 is TGCGCCAGCAGCCCCCGCTTGGGCACTGAAGCTTTCTTT.